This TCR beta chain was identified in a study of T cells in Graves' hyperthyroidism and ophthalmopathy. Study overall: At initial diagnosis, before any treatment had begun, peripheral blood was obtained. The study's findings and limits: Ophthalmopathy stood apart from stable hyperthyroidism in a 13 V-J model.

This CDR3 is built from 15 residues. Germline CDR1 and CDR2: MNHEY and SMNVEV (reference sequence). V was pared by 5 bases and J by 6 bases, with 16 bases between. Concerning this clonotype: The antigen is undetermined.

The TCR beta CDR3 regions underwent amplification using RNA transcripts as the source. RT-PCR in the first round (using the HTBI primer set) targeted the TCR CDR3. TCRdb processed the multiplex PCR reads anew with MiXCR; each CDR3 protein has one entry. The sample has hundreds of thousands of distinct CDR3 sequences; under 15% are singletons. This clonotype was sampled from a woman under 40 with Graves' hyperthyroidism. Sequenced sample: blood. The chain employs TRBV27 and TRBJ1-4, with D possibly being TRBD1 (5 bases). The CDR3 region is CASSPRREVYEKLFF. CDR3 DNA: TGTGCCAGCAGTCCTCGCAGGGAGGTTTATGAAAAACTGTTTTTT. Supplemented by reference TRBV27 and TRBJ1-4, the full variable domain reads EAQVTQNPRYLITVTGKKLTVTCSQNMNHEYMSWYRQDPGLGLRQIYYSMNVEVTDKGDVPEGYKVSRKEKRNFPLILESPSPNQTSLYFCASSPRREVYEKLFFGSGTQLSVL.